The T cell receptor beta chain under discussion was sequenced for a study of cytomegalovirus exposure and HLA in healthy donors. General study results and limits: 164 TCR beta chains were listed as cytomegalovirus-associated. Follow-up analysis later connected one missense variant in DCLRE1C with trimming of TCR beta V- and J-genes. An analysis done earlier found most TCR beta V segments productive about 90% or about 30% of the time.

PCR primers comprised 60 Vbeta and 13 Jbeta primers. Sequencing used immunoSEQ multiplex PCR; TCRdb keeps in-frame clones, though not all of them. Listed are 75,000 to 95,000 clones; 1.5% falls within the top ten. For this clone: Its antigen is not known.

Healthy bone marrow donors supplied every sample. The V and J ends lost 8 bases and 7 bases respectively, with 12 bases between them. The CDR3 covers 13 residues. Per the germline V gene, CDR1 is MDHEN and CDR2 is SYDVKM. This receptor was taken from a woman aged 55-70 years in good health and CMV-seronegative. The chain carries TRBV28 and TRBJ1-6, with TRBD1 as a possible D gene (5 bases). Material: PBMCs. The CDR3 loop reads CASGGADNSPLHF. The CDR3 DNA follows: TGTGCCAGCGGTGGGGCAGACAATTCACCCCTCCACTTT.